This T cell receptor beta chain was observed in a study of T cells after yellow fever vaccination (dated by TCRdb to the late 2010s). Regarding the complete study: The SMART-Seq v4 Ultra Low Input RNA kit was used to prepare libraries from fractions with low cell numbers. Blood samples were taken at several timepoints before and after primary and secondary immunization, and bulk PBMC replicates and cell subsets were isolated. Two healthy male donors, one aged 18 to 29 and one aged 30 to 40 years, made up the cohort. To follow T-cell clones before and after primary and booster YFV17D yellow fever vaccination, bulk TCR alpha and beta repertoires were sequenced over time. General conclusions and limits of the study: Because the study included only two donors, the extent to which the findings can be generalized is limited. Computational filtering was required because FACS-sorted repertoires could contain abundant contaminating clonotypes from the bulk population. Most clones expanded after primary vaccination were re-detected after the booster (almost 98% of CD4 and more than 70% of CD8), suggesting broad memory maintenance. Compared with the primary T-cell response, the secondary T-cell response was faster but weaker, reaching its peak on day 5 rather than on day 15. A small share of clonotypes was detected in both CD4 and CD8 compartments, with the overlap likely arising from convergent recombination.

The reads were generated on an Illumina NovaSeq 6000. TCR cDNA was synthesized by 5'RACE template switching, through which a universal primer site and unique molecular identifiers were introduced. Priming for cDNA synthesis came from both the TCR alpha and TCR beta constant segments. Library amplification involved two PCR steps, and the second step added sample barcodes and sequencing adapters. Sequencing of the libraries was done on either Illumina HiSeq 2500 (2x100 bp) or NovaSeq (2x150 bp). As for the authors' bioinformatics: MIGEC handled demultiplexing of reads and collapsing into UMI consensus sequences, while MiXCR performed V(D)J alignment. Vaccine-responding clonotypes were identified with edgeR using replicate PBMC samples, with FDR below 0.01 and a log2 fold change above 5 up to day 15 being required. Each bulk clonotype received a CD4 or CD8 identity based on whether the sequenced CD4 or CD8 repertoire contained that clonotype at higher abundance. Clones were called with MiXCR by TCRdb after fastp trimmed the public reads at Q25, and only in-frame beta chains were retained. CDR3 protein sequences are deduplicated, and each keeps its most common genes and DNA. TCRdb, not the original authors, processed these V and J calls. The sample has some 260,000 distinct CDR3 sequences on record, 5.2% of them singletons. Together, the top ten hold around 3.5% of the sample.

CDR1 and CDR2, looked up from the germline V gene, are SQVTM and ANQGSEA. CDR3 length: 12 amino acids, cysteine to phenylalanine. Just the 36-base CDR3 DNA is kept, in frame starting at base 1. Trimming at the junction amounts to 7 bases on V and 4 bases on J, and the germline ends lie 11 bases apart. This clonotype was recorded at least ten times. It lacks a known antigen. Base-call qualities are not available, and no considerably larger clone is one nucleotide away. The label giving this sample's treatment or condition can be read as: live attenuated yellow fever vaccine strain. PBMCs were isolated from peripheral blood using a standard Ficoll-Paque protocol. CD4 and CD8 T-cell fractions were isolated with Dynabeads CD4 and CD8 positive selection kits. TriZol was used to extract RNA from bulk PBMCs, from CD4 and CD8 fractions, and from dextramer-positive and dextramer-negative fractions.

Sequenced material: CD4+ T cells sorted from PBMCs, taken on the day of the yellow fever booster vaccination. The sequence was obtained from a man aged 18 to 30 who received the YFV17D yellow fever vaccine. Recombination connected TRBV29-1 to TRBJ2-1, with the D segment possibly TRBD1 or TRBD2, each aligning over 6 bases. The DNA sequence is given as TGCAGCGGGGGGGCGATGTACAATGAGCAGTTCTTC. It translates to CSGGAMYNEQFF.